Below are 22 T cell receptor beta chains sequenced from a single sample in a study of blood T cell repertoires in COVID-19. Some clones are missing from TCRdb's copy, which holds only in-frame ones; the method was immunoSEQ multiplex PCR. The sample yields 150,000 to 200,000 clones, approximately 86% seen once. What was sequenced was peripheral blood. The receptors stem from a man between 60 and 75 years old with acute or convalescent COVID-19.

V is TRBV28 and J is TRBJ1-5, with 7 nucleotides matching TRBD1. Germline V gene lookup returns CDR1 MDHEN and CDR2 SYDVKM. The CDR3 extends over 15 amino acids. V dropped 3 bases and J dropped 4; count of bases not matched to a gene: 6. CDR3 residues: CASSFMGQLNQPQHF. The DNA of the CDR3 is TGTGCCAGCAGTTTTATGGGACAGCTAAATCAGCCCCAGCATTTT.

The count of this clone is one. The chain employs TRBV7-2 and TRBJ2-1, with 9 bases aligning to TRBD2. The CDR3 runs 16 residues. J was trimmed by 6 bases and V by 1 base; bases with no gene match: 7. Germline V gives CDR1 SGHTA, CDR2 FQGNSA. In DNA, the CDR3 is TGTGCCAGCAGCTTAGAGAGCGGGAGGAGAGGCAATGAGCAGTTCTTC. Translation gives CASSLESGRRGNEQFF.

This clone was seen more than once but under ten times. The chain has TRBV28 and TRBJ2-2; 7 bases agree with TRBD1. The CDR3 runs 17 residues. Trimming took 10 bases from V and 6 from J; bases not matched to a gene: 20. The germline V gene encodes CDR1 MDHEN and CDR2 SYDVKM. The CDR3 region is CATSPRGGRGSAGELFF. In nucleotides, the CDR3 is TGTGCCACCAGCCCGAGAGGGGGCAGGGGCTCGGCCGGGGAGCTGTTTTTT.

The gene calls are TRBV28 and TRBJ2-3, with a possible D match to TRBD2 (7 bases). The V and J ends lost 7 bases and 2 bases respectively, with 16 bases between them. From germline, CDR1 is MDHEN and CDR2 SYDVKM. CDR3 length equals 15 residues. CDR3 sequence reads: CASKGGGHLTDTQYF. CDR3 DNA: TGTGCCAGCAAAGGGGGGGGGCACCTCACAGATACGCAGTATTTT.

The CDR3 DNA sequence: TGTGCCAGCAAGGGCAGGAGGGACTCACCCCTCCACTTT. As protein: CASKGRRDSPLHF. V usage is TRBV28 and J usage is TRBJ1-6, with D maybe TRBD1 (5 bases). From germline, CDR1 is MDHEN and CDR2 SYDVKM. V gave up 7 bases and J gave up 10 bases, with 14 bases separating them. This CDR3 has 13 amino acids.

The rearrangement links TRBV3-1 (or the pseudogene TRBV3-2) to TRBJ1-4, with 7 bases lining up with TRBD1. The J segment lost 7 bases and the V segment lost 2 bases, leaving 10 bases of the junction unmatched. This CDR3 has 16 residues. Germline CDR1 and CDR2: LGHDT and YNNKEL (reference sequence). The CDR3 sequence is CASSQRQGFPVEKLFF. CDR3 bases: TGTGCCAGCAGCCAAAGACAGGGCTTTCCAGTTGAAAAACTGTTTTTT.

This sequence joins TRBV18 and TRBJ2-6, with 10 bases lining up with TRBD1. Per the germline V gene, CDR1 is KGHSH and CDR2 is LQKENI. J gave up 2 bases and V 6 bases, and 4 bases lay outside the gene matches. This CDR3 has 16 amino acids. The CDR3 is CASSPGTGAGANVLTF. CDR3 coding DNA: TGTGCCAGCTCCCCCGGGACAGGGGCTGGGGCCAACGTCCTGACTTTC.

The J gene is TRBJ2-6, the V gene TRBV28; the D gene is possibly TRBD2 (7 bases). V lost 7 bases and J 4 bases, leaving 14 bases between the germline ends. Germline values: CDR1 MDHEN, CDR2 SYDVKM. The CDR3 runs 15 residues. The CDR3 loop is CASTTGGQGANVLTF. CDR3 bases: TGTGCCAGCACCACCGGGGGGCAGGGGGCCAACGTCCTGACTTTC.

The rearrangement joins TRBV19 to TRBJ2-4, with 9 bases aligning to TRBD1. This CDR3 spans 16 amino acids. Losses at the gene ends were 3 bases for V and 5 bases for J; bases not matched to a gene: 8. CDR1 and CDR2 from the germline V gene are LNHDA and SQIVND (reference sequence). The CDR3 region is CASSISDRGSENIQYF. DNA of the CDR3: TGTGCCAGTAGTATCTCAGACAGGGGGAGCGAAAACATTCAGTACTTC.

The CDR3 is CASSPLPGDYYGYTF. As DNA, the CDR3 is TGTGCCAGCTCACCACTTCCAGGGGATTACTATGGCTACACCTTC. The gene calls are TRBV18 and TRBJ1-2; D might be TRBD1 (6 bases). Germline lookup yields CDR1 KGHSH and CDR2 LQKENI. The V end was cut by 1 base, the J end by 3 bases, with 12 bases between. This CDR3 has 15 residues.

The CDR3: CASSQTVYNEQFF. The CDR3 coding sequence is TGTGCCAGCAGCCAAACTGTCTACAATGAGCAGTTCTTC. This chain uses TRBV3-1 (or the pseudogene TRBV3-2) with TRBJ2-1; no clear D gene. Trimming left V 2 bases short and J 3 bases short, with 5 bases between. This CDR3 is 13 amino acids long. CDR1 is LGHDT and CDR2 is YNNKEL in the germline V gene (reference sequence).

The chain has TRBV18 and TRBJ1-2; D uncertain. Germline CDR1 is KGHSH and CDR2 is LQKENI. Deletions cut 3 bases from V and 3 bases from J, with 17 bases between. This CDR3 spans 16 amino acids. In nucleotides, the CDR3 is TGTGCCAGCTCACCCAGCTGGGGAGCCCGGGACTATGGCTACACCTTC. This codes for CASSPSWGARDYGYTF. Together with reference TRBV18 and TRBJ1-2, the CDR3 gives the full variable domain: NAGVMQNPRHLVRRRGQEARLRCSPMKGHSHVYWYRQLPEEGLKFMVYLQKENIIDESGMPKERFSAEFPKEGPSILRIQQVVRGDSAAYFCASSPSWGARDYGYTFGSGTRLTVV.

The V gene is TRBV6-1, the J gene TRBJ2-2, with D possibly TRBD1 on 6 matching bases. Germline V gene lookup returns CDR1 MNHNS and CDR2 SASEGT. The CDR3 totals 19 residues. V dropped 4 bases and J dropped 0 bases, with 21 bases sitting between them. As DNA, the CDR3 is TGTGCCAGCAGTGGCGTGTTGGGGGCTCCAGAGTCGAACACCGGGGAGCTGTTTTTT. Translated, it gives CASSGVLGAPESNTGELFF.

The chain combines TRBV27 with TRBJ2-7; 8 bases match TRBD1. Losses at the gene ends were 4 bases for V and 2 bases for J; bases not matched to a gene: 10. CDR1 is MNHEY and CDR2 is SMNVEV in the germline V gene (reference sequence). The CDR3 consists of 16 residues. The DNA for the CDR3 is TGTGCCAGCAGTTCATGGACAGGGAGGAGGCCCTACGAGCAGTACTTC. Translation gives CASSSWTGRRPYEQYF.

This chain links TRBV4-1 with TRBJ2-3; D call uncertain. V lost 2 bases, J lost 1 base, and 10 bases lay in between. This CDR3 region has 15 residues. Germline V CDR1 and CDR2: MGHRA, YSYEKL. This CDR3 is CASSQRSGRTDTQYF. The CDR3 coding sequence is TGCGCCAGCAGCCAAAGGTCAGGTCGCACAGATACGCAGTATTTT.

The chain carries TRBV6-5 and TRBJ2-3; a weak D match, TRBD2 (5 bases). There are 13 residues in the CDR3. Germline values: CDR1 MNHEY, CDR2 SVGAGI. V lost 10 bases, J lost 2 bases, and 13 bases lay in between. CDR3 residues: CAMRADNTDTQYF. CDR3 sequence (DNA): TGTGCCATGAGGGCAGACAACACAGATACGCAGTATTTT.

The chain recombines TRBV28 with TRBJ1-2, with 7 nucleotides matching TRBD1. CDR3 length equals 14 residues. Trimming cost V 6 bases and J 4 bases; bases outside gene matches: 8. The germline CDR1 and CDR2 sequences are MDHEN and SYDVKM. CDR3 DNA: TGTGCCAGCAGCAAACCGGGACAGAGCTATGGCTACACCTTC. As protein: CASSKPGQSYGYTF.

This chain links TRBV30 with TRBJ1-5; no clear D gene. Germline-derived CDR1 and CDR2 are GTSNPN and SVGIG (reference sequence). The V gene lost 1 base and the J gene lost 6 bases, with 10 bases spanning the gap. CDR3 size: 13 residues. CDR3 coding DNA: TGTGCCTGGAGTGGTACAGCCACTCAGCCCCAGCATTTT. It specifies CAWSGTATQPQHF.

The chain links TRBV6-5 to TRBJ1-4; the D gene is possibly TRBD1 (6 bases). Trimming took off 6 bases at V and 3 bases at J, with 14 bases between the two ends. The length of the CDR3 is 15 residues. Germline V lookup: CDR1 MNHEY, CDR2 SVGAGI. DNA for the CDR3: TGTGCCAGCAGCTCCTTGAAGGGGGCTAATGAAAAACTGTTTTTT. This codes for CASSSLKGANEKLFF.

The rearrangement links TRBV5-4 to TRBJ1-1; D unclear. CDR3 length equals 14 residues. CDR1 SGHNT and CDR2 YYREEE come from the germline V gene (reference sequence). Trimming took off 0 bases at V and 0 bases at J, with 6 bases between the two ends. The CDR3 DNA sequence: TGTGCCAGCAGCTTGGCGGGGATGAACACTGAAGCTTTCTTT. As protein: CASSLAGMNTEAFF.

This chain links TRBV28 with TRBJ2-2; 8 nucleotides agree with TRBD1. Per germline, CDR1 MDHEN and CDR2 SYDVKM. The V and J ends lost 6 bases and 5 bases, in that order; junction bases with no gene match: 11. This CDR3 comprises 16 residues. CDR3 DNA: TGTGCCAGCAGCCGGCGGGTCACAGGGGGGACCGGGGAGCTGTTTTTT. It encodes CASSRRVTGGTGELFF.

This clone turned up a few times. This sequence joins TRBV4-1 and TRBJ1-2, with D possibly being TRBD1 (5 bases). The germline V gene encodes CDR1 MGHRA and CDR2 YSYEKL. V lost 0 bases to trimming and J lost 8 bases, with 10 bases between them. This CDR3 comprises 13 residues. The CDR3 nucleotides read TGCGCCAGCAGCCAAGAAAGGGGCTTCGGCTACACCTTC. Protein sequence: CASSQERGFGYTF.